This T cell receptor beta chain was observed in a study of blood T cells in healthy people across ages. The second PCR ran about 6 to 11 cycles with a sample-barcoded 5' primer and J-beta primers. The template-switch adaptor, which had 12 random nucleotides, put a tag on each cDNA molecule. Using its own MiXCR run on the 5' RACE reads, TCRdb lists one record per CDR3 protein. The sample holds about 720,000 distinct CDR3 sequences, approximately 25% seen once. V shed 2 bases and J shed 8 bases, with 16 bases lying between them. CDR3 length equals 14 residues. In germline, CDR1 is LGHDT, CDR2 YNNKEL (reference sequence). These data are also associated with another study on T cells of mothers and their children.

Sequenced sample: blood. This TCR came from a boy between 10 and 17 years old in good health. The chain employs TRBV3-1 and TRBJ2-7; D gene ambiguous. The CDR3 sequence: CASSQTTLKYKQYF. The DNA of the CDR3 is TGTGCCAGCAGCCAAACGACCCTGAAATACAAGCAGTACTTC.